The rows below give T cell receptor beta chains drawn from one sample of a study of regulatory T cells in long-lasting Graves disease. TCRdb passed the multiplex PCR reads through MiXCR, listing each CDR3 protein once. This sample yields around 480,000 distinct CDR3 sequences, of which about 17% are seen a single time; 12% belongs to the top ten. These data also featured in a second study, about T cells in Graves' hyperthyroidism and ophthalmopathy.

This material consisted of peripheral blood mononuclear cells (PBMCs), taken at new diagnosis, from a patient treated with antithyroid drugs. The receptors stem from a middle-aged man with Graves disease. The CDR3 runs from the conserved cysteine through the conserved F or W. A D gene is named only where the DNA matches it firmly. Clone size is given for some rows only: seen once, a few or many times, or a class if the clone is expanded.

CALIGQGVGNTQYF,TGTGCCTTGATTGGACAGGGGGTAGGAAATACGCAGTATTTT,TRBV30,14,TRBD1,TRBJ2-3,many
CSVAGGGEVSNQPQHF,TGCAGTGTCGCGGGCGGCGGGGAGGTGAGCAATCAGCCCCAGCATTTT,TRBV20-1,16,NA,TRBJ1-5,NA
CAISAGGTDTQYF,TGTGCCATCAGTGCAGGGGGCACAGATACGCAGTATTTT,TRBV10-3,13,NA,TRBJ2-3,many
CSAGQGTNSNQPQHF,TGCAGTGCGGGACAGGGGACAAATAGCAATCAGCCCCAGCATTTT,TRBV20-1,15,TRBD1,TRBJ1-5,NA
CASSQSGRSEQYF,TGCGCCAGCAGCCAATCGGGGCGGTCCGAGCAGTACTTC,TRBV4-1,13,NA,TRBJ2-7,NA
CASSQASDRRYGYTF,TGTGCCAGCAGCCAAGCCAGCGACAGGAGATATGGCTACACCTTC,TRBV3-1,15,NA,TRBJ1-2,many
CASSETSGTGELFF,TGTGCCAGCAGCGAGACTAGCGGCACCGGGGAGCTGTTTTTT,TRBV11-2,14,TRBD2,TRBJ2-2,NA
CASSLAGELAARETQYF,TGCGCCAGCAGCTTGGCGGGTGAACTAGCGGCCCGGGAGACCCAGTACTTC,TRBV5-1,17,TRBD2,TRBJ2-5,NA
CASGSNEQFF,TGTGCCAGCGGTAGCAATGAGCAGTTCTTC,TRBV11-2,10,NA,TRBJ2-1,many
CASIGQGRNTEAFF,TGTGCCAGTATAGGGCAGGGGCGGAACACTGAAGCTTTCTTT,TRBV7-9,14,NA,TRBJ1-1,many
CASSQEVGLPYEQYF,TGCGCCAGCAGCCAAGAGGTGGGGCTCCCCTACGAGCAGTACTTC,TRBV4-1,15,NA,TRBJ2-7,many
CASSQDGTSGRSYNEQFF,TGTGCCAGCAGCCAAGACGGGACTAGCGGACGCTCCTACAATGAGCAGTTCTTC,TRBV3-1,18,TRBD2,TRBJ2-1,many
CAISGTVSGRAQNEQFF,TGTGCCATCAGTGGGACAGTTAGCGGGAGGGCCCAAAATGAGCAGTTCTTC,TRBV10-3,17,TRBD2,TRBJ2-1,many
CASSLGGTSGSYNEQFF,TGTGCCAGCAGCTTAGGTGGGACTAGCGGGTCCTACAATGAGCAGTTCTTC,TRBV7-9,17,TRBD2,TRBJ2-1,many
CASSLDGGLVHLYEQYF,TGTGCCAGCAGCTTAGATGGGGGACTAGTTCATCTGTACGAGCAGTACTTC,TRBV11-2,17,TRBD2,TRBJ2-7,many
CSAPLAGAYNEQFF,TGCAGTGCTCCACTAGCGGGCGCCTACAATGAGCAGTTCTTC,TRBV20-1,14,TRBD2,TRBJ2-1,few
CASSPLRTPGREQYF,TGTGCCAGCTCACCGTTGCGGACGCCCGGCCGTGAGCAGTACTTC,TRBV18,15,NA,TRBJ2-7,many
CASSLNRDRGTEAFF,TGCGCCAGCAGTCTCAACCGGGACAGGGGGACTGAAGCTTTCTTT,TRBV5-1,15,TRBD1,TRBJ1-1,many
CASSVVHEQYF,TGTGCCAGCAGTGTGGTACACGAGCAGTACTTC,TRBV28,11,NA,TRBJ2-7,NA
CASSLLRGTSYEQYF,TGTGCCAGCAGTTTATTGCGCGGGACCTCCTACGAGCAGTACTTC,TRBV28,15,NA,TRBJ2-7,many
CSALAGDYYEQYF,TGCAGTGCTCTAGCGGGGGATTACTACGAGCAGTACTTC,TRBV20-1,13,TRBD2,TRBJ2-7,NA
CASSYSDAFSPQHF,TGTGCCAGCAGTTACTCAGATGCTTTCAGCCCCCAGCATTTT,TRBV6-2/TRBV6-3,14,NA,TRBJ1-5,NA
CASSLRTSGNEQFF,TGTGCCAGCAGCCTTAGGACTAGCGGCAATGAGCAGTTCTTC,TRBV7-6,14,TRBD2,TRBJ2-1,NA
CASSPLFSGFNEQFF,TGTGCCAGCAGCCCCCTTTTTAGCGGGTTCAATGAGCAGTTCTTC,TRBV11-3,15,TRBD2,TRBJ2-1,few
CASSPFGGTNYGYTF,TGCGCCAGCAGCCCCTTTGGGGGAACCAACTATGGCTACACCTTC,TRBV5-1,15,NA,TRBJ1-2,many
CASSPRGYTF,TGTGCCAGCAGCCCACGGGGCTACACCTTC,TRBV7-2,10,NA,TRBJ1-2,few
CASREGGSRYNEQFF,TGCGCCAGCAGAGAAGGGGGCAGTAGGTACAATGAGCAGTTCTTC,TRBV5-1,15,TRBD1,TRBJ2-1,NA
CASKHGGPPYEQYF,TGTGCCAGCAAACACGGGGGGCCCCCCTACGAGCAGTACTTC,TRBV6-2/TRBV6-3,14,NA,TRBJ2-7,NA
CAISESSTSGRGEQYF,TGTGCCATCAGTGAGTCCTCGACTAGCGGGAGGGGGGAGCAGTACTTC,TRBV10-3,16,TRBD2,TRBJ2-7,many
CASSLSGGETQYF,TGTGCCAGCAGCTTGTCTGGGGGAGAGACCCAGTACTTC,TRBV7-9,13,NA,TRBJ2-5,many
CASSQIHRPSTDTQYF,TGTGCCAGCAGCCAAATACACCGACCTAGCACAGATACGCAGTATTTT,TRBV3-1,16,NA,TRBJ2-3,many
CASMKGPTYEQYF,TGTGCCAGTATGAAGGGGCCGACCTACGAGCAGTACTTC,TRBV19,13,NA,TRBJ2-7,few
CASSLSVGAAGELFF,TGTGCCAGCAGCTTGTCTGTGGGAGCCGCCGGGGAGCTGTTTTTT,TRBV5-4,15,NA,TRBJ2-2,few
CASSLGDRGYNEQFF,TGTGCCAGCAGCTTAGGGGACAGGGGCTACAATGAGCAGTTCTTC,TRBV5-1,15,TRBD1,TRBJ2-1,many
CASSLDRAGGNEQFF,TGTGCCAGCTCACTCGACAGGGCCGGTGGCAATGAGCAGTTCTTC,TRBV18,15,TRBD1,TRBJ2-1,many
CASSLTDYEQYF,TGTGCCAGCAGTTTAACAGACTACGAGCAGTACTTC,TRBV5-1,12,NA,TRBJ2-7,many
CASRGGGRPAGGNYEQYF,TGTGCCAGCAGGGGGGGGGGAAGGCCAGCGGGAGGCAACTACGAGCAGTACTTC,TRBV6-1,18,TRBD2,TRBJ2-7,NA
CASSASPPSEAFF,TGTGCCAGCAGTGCGTCCCCGCCCTCTGAAGCTTTCTTT,TRBV6-2/TRBV6-3,13,NA,TRBJ1-1,many
CASSLARTGAGYGYTF,TGTGCCAGCAGTTTAGCTCGTACAGGGGCTGGCTATGGCTACACCTTC,TRBV12-3/TRBV12-4,16,TRBD1,TRBJ1-2,many
CSARVWLAGSTDTQYF,TGCAGTGCTAGAGTTTGGCTAGCGGGTAGCACAGATACGCAGTATTTT,TRBV20-1,16,TRBD2,TRBJ2-3,many
CASSFPRGTSSYEQYF,TGTGCCAGCAGCTTCCCCCGGGGGACTAGCTCCTACGAGCAGTACTTC,TRBV7-2,16,TRBD2,TRBJ2-7,many
CASSLLEGALYEQYF,TGCGCCAGCAGCTTACTGGAGGGGGCACTCTACGAGCAGTACTTC,TRBV5-1,15,NA,TRBJ2-7,many
CSASSGKGPGELFF,TGCAGTGCTAGCAGCGGGAAGGGGCCCGGGGAGCTGTTTTTT,TRBV20-1,14,TRBD2,TRBJ2-2,few
CASSQPLAGPSYNEQFF,TGCGCCAGCAGCCAACCCCTAGCGGGACCCAGTTACAATGAGCAGTTCTTC,TRBV4-1,17,TRBD2,TRBJ2-1,NA
CSASLALAKNIQYF,TGCAGTGCTAGTCTAGCCTTAGCCAAAAACATTCAGTACTTC,TRBV20-1,14,NA,TRBJ2-4,NA
CAAGRTDTQYF,TGTGCCGCCGGCCGTACAGATACGCAGTATTTT,TRBV7-9,11,NA,TRBJ2-3,many
CSVEDPGLAGEKTQYF,TGCAGCGTTGAAGATCCGGGACTAGCGGGAGAAAAGACCCAGTACTTC,TRBV29-1,16,TRBD2,TRBJ2-5,few
CARWPRHRSTLNYGYTF,TGTGCCAGATGGCCCCGACATCGGTCAACCCTTAACTATGGCTACACCTTC,TRBV14,17,NA,TRBJ1-2,NA
CASSLLTSGSGEQYF,TGCGCCAGCAGCTTGTTGACTAGCGGGAGTGGCGAGCAGTACTTC,TRBV5-1,15,TRBD2,TRBJ2-7,many
CASSFQPPYSNEKLFF,TGTGCCAGCAGTTTTCAACCTCCATATTCTAATGAAAAACTGTTTTTT,TRBV27,16,NA,TRBJ1-4,NA
CASSLPPGPAIHEQFF,TGTGCCAGCAGTTTACCCCCCGGACCCGCAATCCATGAGCAGTTCTTC,TRBV27,16,NA,TRBJ2-1,many
CASSRASGYTF,TGTGCCAGCTCTAGGGCGTCCGGCTACACCTTC,TRBV12-3/TRBV12-4,11,NA,TRBJ1-2,many
CASRPPSGRAQETQYF,TGTGCCAGCAGACCCCCTAGCGGGAGGGCCCAAGAGACCCAGTACTTC,TRBV5-5,16,TRBD2,TRBJ2-5,many
CASSSRGGAGDYFF,TGTGCCAGCAGCTCGCGAGGGGGAGCGGGAGATTATTTCTTC,TRBV7-9,14,TRBD2,TRBJ2-1,many